This T cell receptor (beta chain) was sequenced during a study of control samples from healthy donors and cancer patients. Trimming took off 2 bases at V and 3 bases at J, with 7 bases between the two ends. This CDR3 has 12 amino acids. The germline V gene has CDR1 SQVTM and CDR2 ANQGSEA. This clone came up once. Repertoires were generated with immunoSEQ multiplex PCR, while TCRdb's copy carries only in-frame clones and drops some. The sample carries some 130,000 clones, roughly 92% recorded once. The source of this sequence is a man aged 18 to 29 in good health. The chain carries TRBV29-1 and TRBJ2-5; D is unclear. The sequencing input was blood. In nucleotides, the CDR3 is TGCAGCGTTGAATTGCTAGAAGAGACCCAGTACTTC. Amino acid sequence: CSVELLEETQYF.